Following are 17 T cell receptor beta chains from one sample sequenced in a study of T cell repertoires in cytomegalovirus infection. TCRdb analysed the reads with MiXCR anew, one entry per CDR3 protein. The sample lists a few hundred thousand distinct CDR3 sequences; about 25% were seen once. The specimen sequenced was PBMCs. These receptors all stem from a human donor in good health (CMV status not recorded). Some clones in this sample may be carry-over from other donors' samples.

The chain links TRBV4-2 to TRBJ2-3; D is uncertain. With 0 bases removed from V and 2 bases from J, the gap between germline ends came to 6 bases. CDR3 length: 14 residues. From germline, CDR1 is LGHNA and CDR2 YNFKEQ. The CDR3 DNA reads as TGTGCCAGCAGCCAAGAGTCGTCCACAGATACGCAGTATTTT. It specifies CASSQESSTDTQYF.

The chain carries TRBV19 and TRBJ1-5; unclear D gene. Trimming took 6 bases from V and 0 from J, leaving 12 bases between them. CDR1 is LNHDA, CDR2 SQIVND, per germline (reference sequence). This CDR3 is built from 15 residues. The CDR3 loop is CASRSSPVSNQPQHF. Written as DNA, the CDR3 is TGTGCCAGTAGAAGCAGCCCTGTTAGCAATCAGCCCCAGCATTTT.

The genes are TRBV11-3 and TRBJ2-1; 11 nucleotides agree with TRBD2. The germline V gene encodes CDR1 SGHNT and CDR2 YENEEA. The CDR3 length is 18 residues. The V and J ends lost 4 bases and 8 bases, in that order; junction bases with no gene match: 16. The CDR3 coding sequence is TGTGCCAGCAGCTCCTTGCCCCCAACTAGCGGGAGAGGCCATGAGCAGTTCTTC. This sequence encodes CASSSLPPTSGRGHEQFF.

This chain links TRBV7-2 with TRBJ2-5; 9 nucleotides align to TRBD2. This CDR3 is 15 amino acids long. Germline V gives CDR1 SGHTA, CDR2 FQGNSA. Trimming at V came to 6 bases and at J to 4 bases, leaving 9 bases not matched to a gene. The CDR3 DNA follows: TGTGCCAGCAGTTCGACTAGCGGTTCACCAGAGACCCAGTACTTC. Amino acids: CASSSTSGSPETQYF.

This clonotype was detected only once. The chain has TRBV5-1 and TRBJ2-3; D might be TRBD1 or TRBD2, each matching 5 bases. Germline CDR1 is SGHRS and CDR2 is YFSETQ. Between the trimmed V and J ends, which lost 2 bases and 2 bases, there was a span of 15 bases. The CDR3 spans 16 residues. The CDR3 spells CASSFMPGDPTDTQYF. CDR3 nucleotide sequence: TGCGCCAGCAGCTTCATGCCCGGGGACCCCACAGATACGCAGTATTTT.

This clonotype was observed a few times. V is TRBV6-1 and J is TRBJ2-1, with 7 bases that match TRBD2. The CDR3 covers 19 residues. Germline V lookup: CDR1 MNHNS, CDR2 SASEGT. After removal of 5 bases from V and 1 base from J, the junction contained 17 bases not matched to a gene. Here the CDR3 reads CASSYPRESDFSSYNEQFF. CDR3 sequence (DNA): TGTGCCAGCAGTTACCCGCGGGAGTCCGACTTCTCATCCTACAATGAGCAGTTCTTC.

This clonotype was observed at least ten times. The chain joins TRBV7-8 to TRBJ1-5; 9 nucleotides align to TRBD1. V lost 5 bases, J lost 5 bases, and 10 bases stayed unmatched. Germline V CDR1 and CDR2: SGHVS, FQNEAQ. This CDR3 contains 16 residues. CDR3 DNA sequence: TGTGCCAGCAGCAGGGGACAGGGATTTAGTGATCAGCCCCAGCATTTT. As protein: CASSRGQGFSDQPQHF.

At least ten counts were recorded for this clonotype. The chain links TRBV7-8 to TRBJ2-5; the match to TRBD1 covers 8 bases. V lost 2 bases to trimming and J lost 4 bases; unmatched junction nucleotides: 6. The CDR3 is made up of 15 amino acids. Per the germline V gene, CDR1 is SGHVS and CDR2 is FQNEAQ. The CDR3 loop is CASSLWGTGGETQYF. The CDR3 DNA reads TGTGCCAGCAGCTTATGGGGGACAGGAGGAGAGACCCAGTACTTC. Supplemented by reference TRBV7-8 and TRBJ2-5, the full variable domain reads GAGVSQSPRYKVAKRGQDVALRCDPISGHVSLFWYQQALGQGPEFLTYFQNEAQLDKSGLPSDRFFAERPEGSVSTLKIQRTQQEDSAVYLCASSLWGTGGETQYFGPGTRLLVL.

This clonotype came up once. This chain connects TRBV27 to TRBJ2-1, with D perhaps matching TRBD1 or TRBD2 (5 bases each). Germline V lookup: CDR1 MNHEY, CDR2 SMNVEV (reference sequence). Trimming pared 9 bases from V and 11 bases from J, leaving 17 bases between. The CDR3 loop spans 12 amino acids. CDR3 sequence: CASMGIGTKQFF. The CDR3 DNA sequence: TGTGCCAGTATGGGCATTGGGACCAAGCAGTTCTTC.

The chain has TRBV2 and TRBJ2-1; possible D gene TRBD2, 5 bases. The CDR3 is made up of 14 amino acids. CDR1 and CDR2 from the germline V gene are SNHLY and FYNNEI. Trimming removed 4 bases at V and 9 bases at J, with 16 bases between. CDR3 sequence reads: CASSVLERSGEQFF. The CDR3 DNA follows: TGTGCCAGCAGTGTACTAGAAAGGTCTGGTGAGCAGTTCTTC.

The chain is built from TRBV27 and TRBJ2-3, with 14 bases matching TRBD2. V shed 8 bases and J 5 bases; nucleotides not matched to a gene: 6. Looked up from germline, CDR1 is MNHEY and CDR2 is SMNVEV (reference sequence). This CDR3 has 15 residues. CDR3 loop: CASQGLAGVRDTQYF. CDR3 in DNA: TGTGCCAGCCAGGGACTAGCGGGAGTACGAGATACGCAGTATTTT.

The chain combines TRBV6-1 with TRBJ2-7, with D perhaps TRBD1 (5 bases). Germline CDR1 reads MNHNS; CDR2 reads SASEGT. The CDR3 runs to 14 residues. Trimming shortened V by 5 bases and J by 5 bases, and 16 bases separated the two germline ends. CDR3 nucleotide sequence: TGTGCCAGCAGTTACTCGGGTGGGGCAAACGAGCAGTACGTC. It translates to CASSYSGGANEQYV.

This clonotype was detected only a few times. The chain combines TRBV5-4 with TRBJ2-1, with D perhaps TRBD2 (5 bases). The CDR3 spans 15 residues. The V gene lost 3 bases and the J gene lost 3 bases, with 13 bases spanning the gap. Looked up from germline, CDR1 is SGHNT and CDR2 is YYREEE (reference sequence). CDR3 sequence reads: CASSSGRSGYNEQFF. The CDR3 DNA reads TGTGCCAGCAGCTCGGGCAGAAGCGGCTACAATGAGCAGTTCTTC.

The chain's CDR3 is CASSQRTSGSGEQFF. DNA of the CDR3: TGTGCCAGCAGCCAGAGGACTAGCGGGAGTGGTGAGCAGTTCTTC. The gene calls are TRBV14 and TRBJ2-1; 13 bases are a match to TRBD2. The ends lost 3 bases at V and 9 bases at J; junction bases unmatched: 5. Per the germline V gene, CDR1 is SGHDN and CDR2 is FVKESK. CDR3 length: 15 amino acids.

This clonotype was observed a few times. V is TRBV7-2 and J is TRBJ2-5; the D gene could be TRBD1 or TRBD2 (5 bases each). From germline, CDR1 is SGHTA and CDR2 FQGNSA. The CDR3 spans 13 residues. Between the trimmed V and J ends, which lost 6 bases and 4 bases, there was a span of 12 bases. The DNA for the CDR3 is TGTGCCAGCAGACTCGGGGCGGGAGAGACCCAGTACTTC. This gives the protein CASRLGAGETQYF.

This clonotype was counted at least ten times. CDR3 in DNA: TGTGCCAGCACCTTTTTCCCCGGGCCAACCTACGAGCAGTACTTC. Translated, it gives CASTFFPGPTYEQYF. The chain recombines TRBV7-2 with TRBJ2-7; D gene unclear. The ends were cut back, 7 bases at V and 2 bases at J, with 18 bases in the middle. The CDR3 length is 15 residues. Germline CDR1 is SGHTA and CDR2 is FQGNSA.

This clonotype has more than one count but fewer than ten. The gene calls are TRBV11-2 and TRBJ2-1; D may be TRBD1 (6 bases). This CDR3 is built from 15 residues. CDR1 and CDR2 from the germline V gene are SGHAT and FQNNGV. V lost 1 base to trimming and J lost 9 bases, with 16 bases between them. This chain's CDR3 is CASSLGSGTPGEQFF. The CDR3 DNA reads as TGTGCCAGCAGCTTAGGCTCCGGGACACCTGGTGAGCAGTTCTTC.